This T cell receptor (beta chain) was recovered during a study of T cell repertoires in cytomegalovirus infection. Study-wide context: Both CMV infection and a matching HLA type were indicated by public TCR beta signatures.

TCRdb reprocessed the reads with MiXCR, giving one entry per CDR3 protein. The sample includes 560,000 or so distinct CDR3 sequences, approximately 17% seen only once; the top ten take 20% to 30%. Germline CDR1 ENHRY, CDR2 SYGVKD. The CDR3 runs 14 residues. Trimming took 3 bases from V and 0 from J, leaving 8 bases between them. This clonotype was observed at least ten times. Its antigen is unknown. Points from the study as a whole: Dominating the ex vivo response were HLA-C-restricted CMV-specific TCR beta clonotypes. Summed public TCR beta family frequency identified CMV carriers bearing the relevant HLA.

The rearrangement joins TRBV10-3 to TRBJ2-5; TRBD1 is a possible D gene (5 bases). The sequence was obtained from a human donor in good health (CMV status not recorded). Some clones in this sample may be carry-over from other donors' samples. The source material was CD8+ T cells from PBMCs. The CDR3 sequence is CAISERQYQETQYF. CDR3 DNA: TGTGCCATCAGTGAAAGACAGTACCAAGAGACCCAGTACTTC.